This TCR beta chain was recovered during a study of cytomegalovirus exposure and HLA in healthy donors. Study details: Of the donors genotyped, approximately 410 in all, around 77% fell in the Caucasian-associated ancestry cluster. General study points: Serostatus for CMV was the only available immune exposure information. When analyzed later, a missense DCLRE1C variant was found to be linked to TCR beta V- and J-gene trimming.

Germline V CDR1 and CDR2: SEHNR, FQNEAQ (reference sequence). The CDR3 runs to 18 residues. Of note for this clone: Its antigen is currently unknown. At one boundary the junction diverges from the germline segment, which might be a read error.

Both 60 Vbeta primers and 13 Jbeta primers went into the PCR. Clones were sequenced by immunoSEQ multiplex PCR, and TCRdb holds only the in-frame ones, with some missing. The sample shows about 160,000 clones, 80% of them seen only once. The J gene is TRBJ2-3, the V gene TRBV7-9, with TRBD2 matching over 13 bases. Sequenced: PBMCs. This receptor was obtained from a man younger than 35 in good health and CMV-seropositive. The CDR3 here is CSSIPPLRTSGSGDTQYF. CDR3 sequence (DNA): TGTTCCAGCATCCCACCACTACGGACTAGCGGGAGTGGAGATACGCAGTATTTT.